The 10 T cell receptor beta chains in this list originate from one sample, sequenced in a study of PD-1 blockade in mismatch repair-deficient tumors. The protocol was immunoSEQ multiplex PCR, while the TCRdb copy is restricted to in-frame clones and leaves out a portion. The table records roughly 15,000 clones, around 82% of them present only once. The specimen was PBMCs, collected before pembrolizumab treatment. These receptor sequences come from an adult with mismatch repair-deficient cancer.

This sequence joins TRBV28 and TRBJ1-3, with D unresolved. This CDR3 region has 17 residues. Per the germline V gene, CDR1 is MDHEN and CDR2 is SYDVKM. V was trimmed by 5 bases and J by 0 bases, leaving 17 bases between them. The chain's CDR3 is CASSPYEGAYSGNTIYF. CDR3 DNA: TGTGCCAGCAGTCCGTACGAGGGCGCCTACTCTGGAAACACCATATATTTT.

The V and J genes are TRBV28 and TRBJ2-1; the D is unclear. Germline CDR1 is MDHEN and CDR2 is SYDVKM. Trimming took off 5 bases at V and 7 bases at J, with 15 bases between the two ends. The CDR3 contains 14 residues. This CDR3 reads CASSTRAALNEQFF. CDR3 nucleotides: TGTGCCAGCAGTACTCGGGCGGCGCTTAATGAGCAGTTCTTC.

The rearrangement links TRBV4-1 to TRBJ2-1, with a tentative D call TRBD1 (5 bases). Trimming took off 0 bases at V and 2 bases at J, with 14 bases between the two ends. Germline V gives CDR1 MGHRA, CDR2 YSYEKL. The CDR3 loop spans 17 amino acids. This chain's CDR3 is CASSQDWGTNAYNEQFF. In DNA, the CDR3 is TGCGCCAGCAGCCAAGATTGGGGCACGAACGCCTACAATGAGCAGTTCTTC.

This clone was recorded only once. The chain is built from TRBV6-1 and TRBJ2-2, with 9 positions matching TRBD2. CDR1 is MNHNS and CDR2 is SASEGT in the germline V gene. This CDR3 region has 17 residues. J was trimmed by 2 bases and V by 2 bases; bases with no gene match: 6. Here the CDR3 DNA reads TGTGCCAGCAGTGAACGGGCGGGAGGGCCCAACACCGGGGAGCTGTTTTTT. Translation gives CASSERAGGPNTGELFF.

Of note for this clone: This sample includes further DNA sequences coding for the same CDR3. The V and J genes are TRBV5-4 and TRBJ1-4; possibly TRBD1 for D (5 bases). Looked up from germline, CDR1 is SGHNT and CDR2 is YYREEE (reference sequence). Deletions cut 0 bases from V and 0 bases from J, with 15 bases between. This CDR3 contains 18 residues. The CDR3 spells CASSLVGTDYTTNEKLFF. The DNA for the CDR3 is TGTGCCAGCAGCTTGGTAGGGACCGACTATACAACTAATGAAAAACTGTTTTTT.

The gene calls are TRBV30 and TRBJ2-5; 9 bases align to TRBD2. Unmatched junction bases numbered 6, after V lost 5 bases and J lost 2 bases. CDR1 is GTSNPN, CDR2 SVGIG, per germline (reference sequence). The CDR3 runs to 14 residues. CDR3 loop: CAWGSGSGQETQYF. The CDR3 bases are TGTGCCTGGGGTAGCGGGAGTGGGCAAGAGACCCAGTACTTC. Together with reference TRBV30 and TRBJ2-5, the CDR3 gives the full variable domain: SQTIHQWPATLVQPVGSPLSLECTVEGTSNPNLYWYRQAAGRGLQLLFYSVGIGQISSEVPQNLSASRPQDRQFILSSKKLLLSDSGFYLCAWGSGSGQETQYFGPGTRLLVL.

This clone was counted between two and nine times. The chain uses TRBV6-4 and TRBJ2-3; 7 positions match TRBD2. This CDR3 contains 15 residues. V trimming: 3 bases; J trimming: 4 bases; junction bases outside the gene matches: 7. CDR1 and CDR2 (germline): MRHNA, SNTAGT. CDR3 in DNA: TGTGCCAGCAGTGAGGAAGCGGGAAGGGCAGATACGCAGTATTTT. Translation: CASSEEAGRADTQYF.

The CDR3 sequence: CASSRTQTGVQETQYF. The DNA of the CDR3 is TGTGCCAGCAGCCGAACCCAGACAGGGGTCCAAGAGACCCAGTACTTC. The V and J genes are TRBV7-8 and TRBJ2-5; TRBD1 matches 8 bases. The CDR3 loop spans 16 amino acids. V dropped 5 bases and J dropped 1; count of bases not matched to a gene: 9. Germline-derived CDR1 and CDR2 are SGHVS and FQNEAQ.

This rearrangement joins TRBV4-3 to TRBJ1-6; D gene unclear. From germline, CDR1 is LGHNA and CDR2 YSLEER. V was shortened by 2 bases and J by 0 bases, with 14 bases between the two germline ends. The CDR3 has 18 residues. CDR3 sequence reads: CASSQRPDLSSYNSPLHF. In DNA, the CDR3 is TGCGCCAGCAGCCAAAGACCGGACCTCAGCTCCTATAATTCACCCCTCCACTTT.

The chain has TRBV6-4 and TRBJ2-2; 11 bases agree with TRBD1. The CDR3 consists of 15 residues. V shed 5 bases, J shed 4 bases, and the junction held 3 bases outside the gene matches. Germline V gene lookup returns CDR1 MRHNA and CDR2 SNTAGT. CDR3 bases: TGTGCCAGCAGTACCGGGACAGGGGGCACCGGGGAGCTGTTTTTT. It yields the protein CASSTGTGGTGELFF.